A selection of T cell receptor beta chains follows, all from one sample in a study of T cell clones after liver transplantation. The assay was immunoSEQ multiplex PCR, and TCRdb's table has in-frame clones only and misses some. The sample contains approximately 26,000 clones, roughly 69% of which appear only once. Sequenced here: CD4+ T cells from blood, sampled before liver transplant. The source of these receptors is a human donor who received a liver transplant. Each CDR3 is given with its conserved first and last residue. D genes are given only for firm matches. Clone size, where shown, is once, few, many, or a class for clones that have expanded.

cdr3_nt: TGTGCCAGCAGCCCTAGGGGTCCCTCTGGAAACACCATATATTTT
cdr3_aa: CASSPRGPSGNTIYF
v_call: TRBV7-8
j_call: TRBJ1-3
clone_size: NA
d_call: NA

cdr3_nt: TGTGCCAGCTCACGGTCGTCGGGGTCCTCCTACGAGCAGTACTTC
cdr3_aa: CASSRSSGSSYEQYF
v_call: TRBV18
j_call: TRBJ2-7
clone_size: NA
d_call: NA

cdr3_nt: TGTGCCAGCAGCCCAGGCAGGGGGATAGATGGTGAGACCCAGTACTTC
cdr3_aa: CASSPGRGIDGETQYF
v_call: TRBV7-2
j_call: TRBJ2-5
clone_size: few
d_call: TRBD1

cdr3_nt: TGTGCCAGTAGTATTATGGGGGCTGGAAACACCATATATTTT
cdr3_aa: CASSIMGAGNTIYF
v_call: TRBV19
j_call: TRBJ1-3
clone_size: few
d_call: NA

cdr3_nt: TGTGCCAGCTCACCGGCGGGTACAGATACGCAGTATTTT
cdr3_aa: CASSPAGTDTQYF
v_call: TRBV18
j_call: TRBJ2-3
clone_size: NA
d_call: NA

cdr3_nt: TGTGCCAGCAGCATCCGGACTAGCGGGGGGTACGAGCAGTACTTC
cdr3_aa: CASSIRTSGGYEQYF
v_call: TRBV16
j_call: TRBJ2-7
clone_size: NA
d_call: TRBD2

cdr3_nt: TGTGCTAGCAGCACGGATAGGGGGCTAGAGACCCAGTACTTC
cdr3_aa: CASSTDRGLETQYF
v_call: TRBV7-7
j_call: TRBJ2-5
clone_size: NA
d_call: TRBD1

cdr3_nt: TGTGCCAGCAGGCTAGAAATGTACGAGCAGTACTTC
cdr3_aa: CASRLEMYEQYF
v_call: TRBV2
j_call: TRBJ2-7
clone_size: NA
d_call: NA

cdr3_nt: TGTGCCAGCAGTGAAAGTTTACTAGCGGGAGGGCGGTTAAGCACAGATACGCAGTATTTT
cdr3_aa: CASSESLLAGGRLSTDTQYF
v_call: TRBV6-1
j_call: TRBJ2-3
clone_size: NA
d_call: TRBD2

cdr3_nt: TGCAGCGTTCGAGGGCCTTCCGCAACTAATGAAAAACTGTTTTTT
cdr3_aa: CSVRGPSATNEKLFF
v_call: TRBV29-1
j_call: TRBJ1-4
clone_size: NA
d_call: NA

cdr3_nt: TGTGCCAGCAGCTTAGAAGTCGACAGCTCCTATGGCTACACCTTC
cdr3_aa: CASSLEVDSSYGYTF
v_call: TRBV11-3
j_call: TRBJ1-2
clone_size: NA
d_call: NA

cdr3_nt: TGTGCCAGCAGAGCCGACAGGGGTAATGGAGATGAGCAGTTCTTC
cdr3_aa: CASRADRGNGDEQFF
v_call: TRBV2
j_call: TRBJ2-1
clone_size: few
d_call: TRBD1

cdr3_nt: TGTGCCAGTACCTCCATGACAGGTCAGCCCCAGCATTTT
cdr3_aa: CASTSMTGQPQHF
v_call: TRBV19
j_call: TRBJ1-5
clone_size: NA
d_call: NA

cdr3_nt: TGTGCCAGCAGCTTGGGGGAAAGGGGAACTTTTTCCTACAATGAGCAGTTCTTC
cdr3_aa: CASSLGERGTFSYNEQFF
v_call: TRBV7-2
j_call: TRBJ2-1
clone_size: NA
d_call: NA

cdr3_nt: TGTGCCAGATTCCGGTATTGTGGGGCGGTCGGCACAGATACGCAGTATTTT
cdr3_aa: CARFRYCGAVGTDTQYF
v_call: TRBV25-1
j_call: TRBJ2-3
clone_size: few
d_call: NA

cdr3_nt: TGTGCCAGCAGCCAGACAGAGAATTCACCCCTCCACTTT
cdr3_aa: CASSQTENSPLHF
v_call: TRBV11-2
j_call: TRBJ1-6
clone_size: medium-sized
d_call: NA

cdr3_nt: TGCGCCAGCGCCGAGGCCAATGAGCAGTTCTTC
cdr3_aa: CASAEANEQFF
v_call: TRBV5-1
j_call: TRBJ2-1
clone_size: NA
d_call: NA

cdr3_nt: TGTGCCAGCAGTGAAATTGGTAATAGCAATCAGCCCCAGCATTTT
cdr3_aa: CASSEIGNSNQPQHF
v_call: TRBV6-1
j_call: TRBJ1-5
clone_size: few
d_call: NA

cdr3_nt: TGTGCCAGTAGTATAGAGACAGGGATGAGACAAGAGACCCAGTACTTC
cdr3_aa: CASSIETGMRQETQYF
v_call: TRBV19
j_call: TRBJ2-5
clone_size: NA
d_call: TRBD1

cdr3_nt: TGCGCCAGCAGCTTGGGGATAACTAACGCGGAGACCCAGTACTTC
cdr3_aa: CASSLGITNAETQYF
v_call: TRBV5-1
j_call: TRBJ2-5
clone_size: NA
d_call: NA

cdr3_nt: TGTGCCTGGAGGGGTGGGGCGGGCCAAGAGACCCAGTACTTC
cdr3_aa: CAWRGGAGQETQYF
v_call: TRBV30
j_call: TRBJ2-5
clone_size: once
d_call: NA

cdr3_nt: TGTGCCAGCAGCTTAACTAGGGCAGGGACCCAGTACTTC
cdr3_aa: CASSLTRAGTQYF
v_call: TRBV5-8
j_call: TRBJ2-5
clone_size: NA
d_call: NA

cdr3_nt: TGTGCCAGCAGCTTAGGGACTAGCGGGAGGGGAATCGGAGAGACCCAGTACTTC
cdr3_aa: CASSLGTSGRGIGETQYF
v_call: TRBV7-6
j_call: TRBJ2-5
clone_size: once
d_call: TRBD2

cdr3_nt: TGTGCCAGCAGCAATGACAGGGGGAACGGCTACACCTTC
cdr3_aa: CASSNDRGNGYTF
v_call: TRBV7-6
j_call: TRBJ1-2
clone_size: NA
d_call: TRBD1

cdr3_nt: TGTGCCAGCAGCTTCGAAGTGTCGGCCGGGGAGCTGTTTTTT
cdr3_aa: CASSFEVSAGELFF
v_call: TRBV5-4
j_call: TRBJ2-2
clone_size: NA
d_call: NA

cdr3_nt: TGTGCCAGCAGCTTACGGGCAGGCTACGAGCAGTACTTC
cdr3_aa: CASSLRAGYEQYF
v_call: TRBV5-6
j_call: TRBJ2-7
clone_size: NA
d_call: NA

cdr3_nt: TGTGCCAGCAGTTCGGACCTCAATCAGCCCCAGCATTTT
cdr3_aa: CASSSDLNQPQHF
v_call: TRBV2
j_call: TRBJ1-5
clone_size: NA
d_call: NA

cdr3_nt: TGTGCCAGCAGTGAAGCGAGAGAAGCGGGAGAGCAGTTCTTC
cdr3_aa: CASSEAREAGEQFF
v_call: TRBV2
j_call: TRBJ2-1
clone_size: few
d_call: TRBD2

cdr3_nt: TGTGCTAGTGGTTTGGTACTGGGAACCAGCACAGATACGCAGTATTTT
cdr3_aa: CASGLVLGTSTDTQYF
v_call: TRBV12-5
j_call: TRBJ2-3
clone_size: NA
d_call: NA

cdr3_nt: TGCGCCAGCAGCCAAGGACTTACTAGCACCCAGGAGTTCTTC
cdr3_aa: CASSQGLTSTQEFF
v_call: TRBV4-3
j_call: TRBJ2-1
clone_size: NA
d_call: NA

cdr3_nt: TGCAGCGTCCCCCCCGTGACGACAGCGGACTATGGCTACACCTTC
cdr3_aa: CSVPPVTTADYGYTF
v_call: TRBV29-1
j_call: TRBJ1-2
clone_size: NA
d_call: NA

cdr3_nt: TGTGCCAGCAGCGGTCGGAATGGCTACACCTTC
cdr3_aa: CASSGRNGYTF
v_call: TRBV9
j_call: TRBJ1-2
clone_size: NA
d_call: NA

cdr3_nt: TGCAGCGCGTTACTAGCGGGAGGGTGCGAACACCGGGGAGCTGTTTTT
cdr3_aa: CSALLAGGCEHRGAVF
v_call: TRBV29-1
j_call: TRBJ2-2
clone_size: NA
d_call: TRBD2

cdr3_nt: TGTGCCAGCAGCTTAGTTACCGCTTCGAGAACAGATACGCAGTATTTT
cdr3_aa: CASSLVTASRTDTQYF
v_call: TRBV7-9
j_call: TRBJ2-3
clone_size: NA
d_call: NA

cdr3_nt: TGTGCCAGCAGAACCCCCGGGACCAATCAGCCCCAGCATTTT
cdr3_aa: CASRTPGTNQPQHF
v_call: TRBV28
j_call: TRBJ1-5
clone_size: few
d_call: NA

cdr3_nt: TGTGCCAGCAGCCAGCGGACAGGGGCGAACACTGAAGCTTTCTTT
cdr3_aa: CASSQRTGANTEAFF
v_call: TRBV7-2
j_call: TRBJ1-1
clone_size: NA
d_call: TRBD1

cdr3_nt: TGTGCCATCAGTGAAATGAAACAGCTGAGTCTCGAGCAGTACTTC
cdr3_aa: CAISEMKQLSLEQYF
v_call: TRBV10-3
j_call: TRBJ2-7
clone_size: NA
d_call: NA

cdr3_nt: TGCGCCACCCGGGACAGGTTGAAGAACGGGGAGCTGTTTTTT
cdr3_aa: CATRDRLKNGELFF
v_call: TRBV5-1
j_call: TRBJ2-2
clone_size: NA
d_call: TRBD1

cdr3_nt: TGTGCCAGCAGCCCAGGGGGCCGCAATCAGCCCCAGCATTTT
cdr3_aa: CASSPGGRNQPQHF
v_call: TRBV28
j_call: TRBJ1-5
clone_size: few
d_call: TRBD1

cdr3_nt: TGTGCCAGCAGTCAGACAGGGTTCGATGGCTACACCTTC
cdr3_aa: CASSQTGFDGYTF
v_call: TRBV27
j_call: TRBJ1-2
clone_size: NA
d_call: TRBD1

cdr3_nt: TGTGCCATCAGTGACACCGGGGCTAGCGGACAAGAGACCCAGTACTTC
cdr3_aa: CAISDTGASGQETQYF
v_call: TRBV10-3
j_call: TRBJ2-5
clone_size: NA
d_call: TRBD2

cdr3_nt: TGTGCCAGCTCACCACCGTCGTCCCCCACAAGGGAGACCCAGTACTTC
cdr3_aa: CASSPPSSPTRETQYF
v_call: TRBV18
j_call: TRBJ2-5
clone_size: NA
d_call: NA

cdr3_nt: TGTGCCCTCACAGGGGACTCCCTCGGTTCACCCCTCCACTTT
cdr3_aa: CALTGDSLGSPLHF
v_call: TRBV30
j_call: TRBJ1-6
clone_size: NA
d_call: TRBD1

cdr3_nt: TGTGCCAGCAGCCAGGGGCAGGGAAGGATGTCACCCCTCCACTTT
cdr3_aa: CASSQGQGRMSPLHF
v_call: TRBV14
j_call: TRBJ1-6
clone_size: NA
d_call: NA